These 19 T cell receptor beta chains were all obtained from the same sample, sequenced in a study of preoperative IRX-2 immunotherapy in early breast cancer. Treatment of the sample: preoperative locoregional IRX-2 cytokine immunotherapy. Clones were sequenced by immunoSEQ multiplex PCR, and TCRdb holds only the in-frame ones, with some missing. The sample has 35,000 to 40,000 clones; 82% are singletons. The source material was lymph node tissue, sampled after IRX-2 immunotherapy. The receptors stem from a human donor with breast cancer.

This clone was seen more than once but under ten times. The chain combines TRBV30 with TRBJ1-4; 7 bases line up with TRBD1. After removal of 0 bases from V and 3 bases from J, the junction contained 10 bases not matched to a gene. The CDR3 sequence is 17 residues long. Germline values: CDR1 GTSNPN, CDR2 SVGIG (reference sequence). Here the CDR3 DNA reads TGTGCCTGGAGTGTAGAGGGGGCGCTTAATCCTAATGAAAAACTGTTTTTT. Protein sequence: CAWSVEGALNPNEKLFF. Full variable domain (remainder filled in from reference TRBV30 and TRBJ1-4): SQTIHQWPATLVQPVGSPLSLECTVEGTSNPNLYWYRQAAGRGLQLLFYSVGIGQISSEVPQNLSASRPQDRQFILSSKKLLLSDSGFYLCAWSVEGALNPNEKLFFGSGTQLSVL.

The chain has TRBV5-1 and TRBJ1-3; TRBD1 matches at 7 bases. Per germline, CDR1 SGHRS and CDR2 YFSETQ. V trimming: 4 bases; J trimming: 3 bases; junction bases outside the gene matches: 7. The CDR3 covers 15 residues. In nucleotides, the CDR3 is TGCGCCAGCAGCGAAAACAGGGGCTTTGGAAACACCATATATTTT. Translation: CASSENRGFGNTIYF.

The chain uses TRBV6-8 and TRBJ2-7, with 8 positions matching TRBD2. Trimming took 6 bases from V and 3 from J; bases not matched to a gene: 10. The CDR3 has 15 amino acids. Germline CDR1 is MNHGY and CDR2 is SAAAGT. The CDR3 reads CASSLSGANFYEQYF. CDR3 DNA sequence: TGTGCCAGCAGCCTTAGCGGGGCGAACTTCTACGAGCAGTACTTC.

This clone came up a few times. The rearrangement joins TRBV18 to TRBJ2-5; TRBD2 might be the D (5 bases). Trimming took 0 bases from V and 4 from J, leaving 15 bases between them. This CDR3 has 16 amino acids. Germline lookup yields CDR1 KGHSH and CDR2 LQKENI. As DNA, the CDR3 is TGTGCCAGCTCACCACCCGGGGTCCTGGGCCGAGAGACCCAGTACTTC. Translation: CASSPPGVLGRETQYF.

The gene calls are TRBV6-7 and TRBJ1-4, with unresolved D. TRBV6-7 is known as an ORF, though its function is uncertain. This CDR3 has 11 residues. Trimming cost V 3 bases and J 8 bases, with 4 bases left between them. The CDR3 DNA is TGTGCCAGCAGTTATGGCGAAAAACTGTTTTTT. This gives the protein CASSYGEKLFF.

The chain has TRBV6-8 and TRBJ2-1; D possibly corresponds to TRBD1 (7 bases). Trimming took off 6 bases at V and 1 base at J, with 16 bases between the two ends. Germline-derived CDR1 and CDR2 are MNHGY and SAAAGT. CDR3 length: 16 amino acids. CDR3 protein: CASSLLRGVSYNEQFF. The CDR3 DNA is TGTGCCAGCAGCCTCCTCAGGGGGGTATCCTACAATGAGCAGTTCTTC.

The V and J genes are TRBV11-3 and TRBJ2-3; 10 positions agree with TRBD1. The CDR3 extends over 16 amino acids. Germline lookup yields CDR1 SGHNT and CDR2 YENEEA. The V segment lost 5 bases and the J segment 4 bases; nucleotides outside the gene matches: 9. For the CDR3, the DNA is TGTGCCAGCAGCCCTCCGGGACAGGGGAGGTCAGATACGCAGTATTTT. As protein: CASSPPGQGRSDTQYF.

The chain links TRBV11-3 to TRBJ1-2; D uncertain. The CDR3 is 15 amino acids. V was trimmed by 0 bases and J by 8 bases, leaving 16 bases between them. Germline CDR1 is SGHNT and CDR2 is YENEEA. The CDR3 sequence: CASSLEGAGVRGYTF. CDR3 nucleotides: TGTGCCAGCAGCTTAGAGGGCGCGGGCGTTCGGGGCTACACCTTC. The full variable domain, in which reference TRBV11-3 and TRBJ1-2 provide the parts outside the CDR3, is EAGVVQSPRYKIIEKKQPVAFWCNPISGHNTLYWYLQNLGQGPELLIRYENEEAVDDSQLPKDRFSAERLKGVDSTLKIQPAELGDSAVYLCASSLEGAGVRGYTFGSGTRLTVV.

V gene TRBV6-8 combines with J gene TRBJ1-6; tentatively, D is TRBD1 (6 bases). The CDR3 spans 16 residues. The V gene lost 6 bases and the J gene lost 4 bases, with 16 bases spanning the gap. The V gene's germline CDR1 is MNHGY and CDR2 SAAAGT. The CDR3 region is CASRTGSGHYNSPLHF. The CDR3 DNA reads TGTGCCAGCAGGACGGGGTCGGGACATTATAATTCACCCCTCCACTTT.

The chain carries TRBV6-8 and TRBJ1-1; D may be TRBD1 (5 bases). CDR1 and CDR2 from the germline V gene are MNHGY and SAAAGT. The CDR3 has 15 amino acids. The V end was cut by 5 bases, the J end by 3 bases, with 16 bases between. The CDR3 spells CASSPKGRSHTEAFF. The CDR3 DNA reads TGTGCCAGCAGTCCGAAGGGACGGTCACACACTGAAGCTTTCTTT.

This sequence joins TRBV18 and TRBJ1-2, with 12 nucleotides matching TRBD1. The J segment lost 4 bases and the V segment lost 1 base, leaving 7 bases of the junction unmatched. CDR3 length: 17 amino acids. Germline CDR1 and CDR2: KGHSH and LQKENI. CDR3 in DNA: TGTGCCAGCTCACCACTGGGGACAGGGGGCCCCCTCTATGGCTACACCTTC. Protein product: CASSPLGTGGPLYGYTF.

This clone was recorded once. The chain employs TRBV4-2 and TRBJ2-3; D may match TRBD1 or TRBD2 (5 bases each). Between the trimmed V and J ends, which lost 4 bases and 5 bases, there was a span of 16 bases. Looked up from germline, CDR1 is LGHNA and CDR2 is YNFKEQ. The length of the CDR3 is 15 residues. The CDR3 loop is CASSPGASSLDTQYF. The CDR3 coding sequence is TGTGCCAGCAGCCCCGGGGCTAGTTCATTAGATACGCAGTATTTT.

The chain uses TRBV29-1 and TRBJ1-2; D perhaps matches TRBD1 (6 bases). Trimming stripped 2 bases from V and 8 bases from J, with 18 bases between. Germline CDR1 reads SQVTM; CDR2 reads ANQGSEA. The CDR3 covers 14 residues. The CDR3 sequence: CSVELIRGTYGYTF. In nucleotides, the CDR3 is TGCAGCGTTGAACTCATTAGGGGGACATACGGCTACACCTTC.

The J gene is TRBJ1-2, the V gene TRBV11-3; TRBD1 agrees at 8 bases. Germline V CDR1 and CDR2: SGHNT, YENEEA. The trim removed 5 bases at V and 7 bases at J, leaving 9 bases unmatched. The CDR3 extends over 14 amino acids. The CDR3 reads CASSLTGGGRGYTF. The CDR3 coding sequence is TGTGCCAGCAGCCTAACAGGGGGTGGCCGTGGCTACACCTTC. Based on the CDR3 plus reference TRBV11-3 and TRBJ1-2, the full variable domain is EAGVVQSPRYKIIEKKQPVAFWCNPISGHNTLYWYLQNLGQGPELLIRYENEEAVDDSQLPKDRFSAERLKGVDSTLKIQPAELGDSAVYLCASSLTGGGRGYTFGSGTRLTVV.

V is TRBV10-2 and J is TRBJ2-2; D is possibly TRBD2 (6 bases). This CDR3 comprises 16 residues. Trimming left V 2 bases short and J 5 bases short, with 15 bases between. Germline CDR1 is WSHSY and CDR2 is SAAADI. In DNA, the CDR3 is TGCGCCAGCAGTGAGCGGCGGTGGGGGGTTACCGGGGAGCTGTTTTTT. Its protein is CASSERRWGVTGELFF.

About this clone: An end of the junction does not agree with germline; a read error may underlie this. The chain is built from TRBV6-8 and TRBJ2-2; D is uncertain. The CDR3 loop spans 14 amino acids. Germline CDR1 is MNHGY and CDR2 is SAAAGT. CDR3 in DNA: TGTGCCATCAGTGTTGGGGAACGGACCGGGGAGCTGTTTTTT. Translated, it gives CAISVGERTGELFF.

This clone has only one observation. This chain uses TRBV9 with TRBJ2-1; D perhaps matches TRBD1 (6 bases). In germline, CDR1 is SGDLS, CDR2 YYNGEE. The length of the CDR3 is 15 residues. The V gene lost 5 bases and the J gene lost 0 bases, with 12 bases spanning the gap. The CDR3 region has the DNA TGTGCCAGCAGTGGTAGGGGGTTCTCCTACAATGAGCAGTTCTTC. Translation: CASSGRGFSYNEQFF. Full variable domain (outside the CDR3, taken from reference TRBV9 and TRBJ2-1): DSGVTQTPKHLITATGQRVTLRCSPRSGDLSVYWYQQSLDQGLQFLIQYYNGEERAKGNILERFSAQQFPDLHSELNLSSLELGDSALYFCASSGRGFSYNEQFFGPGTRLTVL.

This clone was seen a single time. The chain has TRBV11-3 and TRBJ1-4, with D perhaps TRBD1 (5 bases). CDR1 and CDR2 from the germline V gene are SGHNT and YENEEA. Trimming stripped 3 bases from V and 7 bases from J, with 15 bases between. This CDR3 has 15 residues. CDR3 residues: CASSLAAQGGEKLFF. CDR3 in DNA: TGTGCCAGCAGCTTGGCCGCCCAGGGAGGTGAAAAACTGTTTTTT.

The chain has TRBV7-1 and TRBJ2-5, with D perhaps TRBD2 (6 bases). TRBV7-1 is treated as an ORF (open reading frame) with a function not yet certain. The CDR3 spans 14 residues. V was cut by 5 bases and J by 4 bases, with 14 bases left in between. CDR3 sequence reads: CASSVGTPPETQYF. The DNA for the CDR3 is TGTGCCAGCAGCGTTGGGACTCCCCCAGAGACCCAGTACTTC.